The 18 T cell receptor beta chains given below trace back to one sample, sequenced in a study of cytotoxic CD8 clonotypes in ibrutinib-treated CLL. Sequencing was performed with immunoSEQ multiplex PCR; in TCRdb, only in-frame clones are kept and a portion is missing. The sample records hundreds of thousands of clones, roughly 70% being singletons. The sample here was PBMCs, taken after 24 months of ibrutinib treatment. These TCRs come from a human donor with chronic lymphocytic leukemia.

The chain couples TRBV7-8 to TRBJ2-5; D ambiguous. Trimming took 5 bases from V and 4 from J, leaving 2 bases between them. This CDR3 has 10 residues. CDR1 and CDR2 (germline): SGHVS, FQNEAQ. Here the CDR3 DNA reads TGTGCCAGCAGCCGAGAGACCCAGTACTTC. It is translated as CASSRETQYF.

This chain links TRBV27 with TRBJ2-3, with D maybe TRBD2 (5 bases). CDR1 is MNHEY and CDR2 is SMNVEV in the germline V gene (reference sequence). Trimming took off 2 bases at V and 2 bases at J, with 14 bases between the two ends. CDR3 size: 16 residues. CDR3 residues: CASSLPGVRNTDTQYF. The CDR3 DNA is TGTGCCAGCAGTTTACCCGGGGTTCGAAACACAGATACGCAGTATTTT.

CDR3 protein: CASSLPAGTYEQYF. DNA for the CDR3: TGTGCCAGCAGCCTGCCTGCCGGGACCTACGAGCAGTACTTC. This chain links TRBV7-2 with TRBJ2-7; maybe TRBD2 (5 bases). The CDR3 totals 14 residues. CDR1 and CDR2 from the germline V gene are SGHTA and FQGNSA. Trimming stripped 5 bases from V and 2 bases from J, with 13 bases between. The full variable domain, in which reference TRBV7-2 and TRBJ2-7 provide the parts outside the CDR3, is GAGVSQSPSNKVTEKGKDVELRCDPISGHTALYWYRQSLGQGLEFLIYFQGNSAPDKSGLPSDRFSAERTGGSVSTLTIQRTQQEDSAVYLCASSLPAGTYEQYFGPGTRLTVT.

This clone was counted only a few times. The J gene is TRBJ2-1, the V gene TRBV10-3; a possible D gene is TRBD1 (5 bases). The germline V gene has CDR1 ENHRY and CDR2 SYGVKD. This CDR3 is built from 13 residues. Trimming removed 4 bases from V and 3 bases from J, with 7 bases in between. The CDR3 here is CAISGQSYNEQFF. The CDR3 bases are TGTGCCATCAGTGGACAGAGCTACAATGAGCAGTTCTTC.

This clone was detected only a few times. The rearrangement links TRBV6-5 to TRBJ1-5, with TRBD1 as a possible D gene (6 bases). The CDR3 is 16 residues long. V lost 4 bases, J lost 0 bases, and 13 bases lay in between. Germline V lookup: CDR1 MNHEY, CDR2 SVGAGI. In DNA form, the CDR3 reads TGTGCCAGCAGTTCCGTTGGACAGTATAGCAATCAGCCCCAGCATTTT. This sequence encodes CASSSVGQYSNQPQHF.

CDR3 sequence reads: CASSPPPGVGQYF. CDR3 bases: TGTGCCAGCAGTCCCCCCCCCGGAGTAGGGCAGTACTTC. The chain joins TRBV28 to TRBJ2-7, with unresolved D. Germline V gene sequence: CDR1 MDHEN, CDR2 SYDVKM. The V gene lost 5 bases and the J gene lost 9 bases, with 17 bases spanning the gap. The CDR3 contains 13 residues.

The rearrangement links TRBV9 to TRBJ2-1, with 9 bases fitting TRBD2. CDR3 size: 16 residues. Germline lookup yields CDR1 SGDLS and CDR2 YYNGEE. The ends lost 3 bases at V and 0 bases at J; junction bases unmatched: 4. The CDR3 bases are TGTGCCAGCAGCGGTACTAGCGGGCGCTCCTACAATGAGCAGTTCTTC. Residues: CASSGTSGRSYNEQFF.

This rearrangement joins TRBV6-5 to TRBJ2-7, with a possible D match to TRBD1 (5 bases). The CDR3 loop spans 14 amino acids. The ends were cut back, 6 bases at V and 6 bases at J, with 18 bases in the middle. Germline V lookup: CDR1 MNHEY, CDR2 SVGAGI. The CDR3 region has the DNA TGTGCCAGCAGCCACACAGGCCTTGACATCGAGCAGTACTTC. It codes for CASSHTGLDIEQYF.

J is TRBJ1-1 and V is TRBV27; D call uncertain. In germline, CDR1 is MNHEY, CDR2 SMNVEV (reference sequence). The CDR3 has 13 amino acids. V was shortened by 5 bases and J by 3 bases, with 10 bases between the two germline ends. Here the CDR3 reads CASSPRVYTEAFF. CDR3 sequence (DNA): TGTGCCAGCAGTCCTCGAGTTTACACTGAAGCTTTCTTT.

The CDR3 DNA reads TGTGCCAGCAGCTCTAGCGGGGCCGCAGTAGATACGCAGTATTTT. Protein: CASSSSGAAVDTQYF. The chain carries TRBV5-5 and TRBJ2-3; 9 bases fit TRBD2. This CDR3 is built from 15 residues. The junction had 7 bases not matched to a gene; V was cut back by 3 bases and J by 5 bases. Germline V gives CDR1 SGHKS, CDR2 YYEKEE (reference sequence). Full variable domain (rest looked up from reference TRBV5-5 and TRBJ2-3): DAGVTQSPTHLIKTRGQQVTLRCSPISGHKSVSWYQQVLGQGPQFIFQYYEKEERGRGNFPDRFSARQFPNYSSELNVNALLLGDSALYLCASSSSGAAVDTQYFGPGTRLTVL.

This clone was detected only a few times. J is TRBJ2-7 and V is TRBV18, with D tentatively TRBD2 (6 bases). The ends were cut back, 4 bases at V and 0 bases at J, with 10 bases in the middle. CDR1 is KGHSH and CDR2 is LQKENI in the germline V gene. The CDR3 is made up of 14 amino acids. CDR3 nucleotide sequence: TGTGCCAGCTCACTGGACGGGGGCTCCTACGAGCAGTACTTC. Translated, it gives CASSLDGGSYEQYF.

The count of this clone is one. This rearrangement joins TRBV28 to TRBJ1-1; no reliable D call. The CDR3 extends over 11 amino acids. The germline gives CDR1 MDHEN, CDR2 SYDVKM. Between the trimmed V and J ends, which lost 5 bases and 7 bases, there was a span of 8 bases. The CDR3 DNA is TGTGCCAGCAGTCGCTTCGATGAAGCTTTCTTT. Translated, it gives CASSRFDEAFF.

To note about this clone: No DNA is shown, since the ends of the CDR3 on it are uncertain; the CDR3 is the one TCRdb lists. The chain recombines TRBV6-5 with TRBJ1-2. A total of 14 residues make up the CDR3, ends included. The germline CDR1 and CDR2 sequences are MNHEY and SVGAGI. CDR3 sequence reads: CASSYSFGAGGYTF.

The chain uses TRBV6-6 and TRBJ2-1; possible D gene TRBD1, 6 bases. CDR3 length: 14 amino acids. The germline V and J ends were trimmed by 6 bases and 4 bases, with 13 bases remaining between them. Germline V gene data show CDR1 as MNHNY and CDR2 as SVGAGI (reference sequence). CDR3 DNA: TGTGCCAGCAGCCCCGGGACACCTTACAATGAGCAGTTCTTC. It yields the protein CASSPGTPYNEQFF.

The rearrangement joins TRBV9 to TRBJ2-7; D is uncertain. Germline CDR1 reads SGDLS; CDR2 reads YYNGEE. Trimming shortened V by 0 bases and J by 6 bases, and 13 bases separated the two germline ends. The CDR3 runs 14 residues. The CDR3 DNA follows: TGTGCCAGCAGCGTAGGTGGGGAAGCCGGCGAGCAGTACTTC. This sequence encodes CASSVGGEAGEQYF.

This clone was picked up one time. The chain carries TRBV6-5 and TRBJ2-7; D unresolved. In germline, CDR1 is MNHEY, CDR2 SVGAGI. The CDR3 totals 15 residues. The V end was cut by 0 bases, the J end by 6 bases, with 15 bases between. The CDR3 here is CASSYSMPSVREQYF. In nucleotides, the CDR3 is TGTGCCAGCAGTTACTCGATGCCTAGTGTTCGCGAGCAGTACTTC.

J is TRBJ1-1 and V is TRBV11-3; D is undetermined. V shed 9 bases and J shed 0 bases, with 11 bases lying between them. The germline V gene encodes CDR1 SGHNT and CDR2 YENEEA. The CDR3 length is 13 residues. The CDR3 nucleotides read TGTGCCAGTTCAAGCGGGGTGAACACTGAAGCTTTCTTT. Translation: CASSSGVNTEAFF.

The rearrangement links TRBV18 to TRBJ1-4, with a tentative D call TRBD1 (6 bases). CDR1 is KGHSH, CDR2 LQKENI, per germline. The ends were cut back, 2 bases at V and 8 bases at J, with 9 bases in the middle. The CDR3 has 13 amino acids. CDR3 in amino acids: CASSPRQEEKLFF. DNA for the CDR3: TGTGCCAGCTCACCAAGACAGGAAGAAAAACTGTTTTTT.